These 2 T cell receptor beta chains were sequenced from one sample in a study of siplizumab effects on memory and regulatory T cells. Generated by immunoSEQ multiplex PCR, the TCRdb table keeps only in-frame clones and is missing some. The data contain around 94,000 clones, 80% to 95% of them seen just once; the ten biggest clones take up roughly 1.1%. Input material: CD4+ T cells sorted from blood. These receptors were taken from a human donor in good health.

The chain uses TRBV14 and TRBJ2-2; D is unresolved. V gave up 0 bases and J gave up 6 bases, with 8 bases separating them. The germline CDR1 and CDR2 sequences are SGHDN and FVKESK. CDR3 length: 14 amino acids. The DNA for the CDR3 is TGTGCCAGCAGCCAAGATCTTGCTTCCGGGGAGCTGTTTTTT. Its protein product is CASSQDLASGELFF.

This chain's CDR3 is CASSFGRTYYEQYF. The CDR3 DNA sequence: TGTGCCAGCAGCTTCGGCAGGACATACTACGAGCAGTACTTC. The rearrangement uses TRBV5-6 and TRBJ2-7, with TRBD1 as a possible D gene (5 bases). This CDR3 comprises 14 residues. Germline V gene data show CDR1 as SGHDT and CDR2 as YYEEEE. Trimming removed 2 bases from V and 3 bases from J, with 12 bases in between. The variable domain in full, completed from reference TRBV5-6 and TRBJ2-7, reads DAGVTQSPTHLIKTRGQQVTLRCSPKSGHDTVSWYQQALGQGPQFIFQYYEEEERQRGNFPDRFSGHQFPNYSSELNVNALLLGDSALYLCASSFGRTYYEQYFGPGTRLTVT.